Detailed here is one T cell receptor beta chain. Its antigen is as yet unknown. Trimming removed 0 bases at V and 0 bases at J, with 12 bases between. CDR3 size: 16 residues. CDR1 MNHEY and CDR2 SVGAGI come from the germline V gene. The data stem from a study of Ad26.COV2.S vaccination and SARS-CoV-2 variants. Sequenced by immunoSEQ multiplex PCR; TCRdb stores in-frame clones only, minus some. This table holds 410,000 or so clones, around 90% found once. Treatment: around 19 received Ad26.COV2.S at low or high dose, single or two shots; several received placebo; per-sample allocation not given. Sampling was performed 63 days after the first vaccine or placebo injection. Findings of the study overall: The authors reported substantial breadth in spike-specific CD8+ and CD4+ T cell responses after vaccination.

The receptor comes from a person aged 18-65 years who received the Ad26.COV2.S COVID-19 vaccine or a placebo. The source was peripheral blood, collected in a trial of Ad26.COV2.S vaccine versus placebo. This rearrangement joins TRBV6-5 to TRBJ2-7, with no clear D. CDR3 in DNA: TGTGCCAGCAGTTACTCAAGCGCCGGTTACTCCTACGAGCAGTACTTC. Translating it yields CASSYSSAGYSYEQYF.